The rows below give T cell receptor beta chains drawn from one sample of a study of PD-1 blockade in classical Hodgkin lymphoma. Method: immunoSEQ multiplex PCR; TCRdb's copy keeps in-frame clones and lacks some. The table lists 43,000 or so clones, about 90% of them singletons, with roughly 9.1% in the top ten. Sequences were derived from peripheral blood mononuclear cells (PBMCs), sampled at baseline. The receptors originated from a human donor with classical Hodgkin lymphoma. Each CDR3 is given with its conserved first and last residue. A D gene is named only where the DNA matches it firmly. Size tells how often a clone was seen (once, few, many) or the class of an expanded clone, and some rows leave it out.

>NA|TRBJ2-7|NA|13|TRBV27
CASSGPGPYEQYF
TGTGCCAGCAGTGGACCCGGTCCCTACGAGCAGTACTTC
>NA|TRBJ2-5|TRBD1|13|TRBV2
CASSVDRVNTQYF
TGTGCCAGCAGCGTTGACAGGGTGAATACCCAGTACTTC
>NA|TRBJ1-5|NA|15|TRBV1
CTSSQAGGINQPQHF
TGCACCAGCAGCCAGGCAGGGGGCATCAATCAGCCCCAGCATTTT
>NA|TRBJ2-7|TRBD1|14|TRBV9
CASSVRDRGYEQYF
TGTGCCAGCAGCGTAAGGGACAGGGGTTACGAGCAGTACTTC
>NA|TRBJ2-5|NA|11|TRBV6-1
CASSESETQYF
TGTGCCAGCAGTGAAAGCGAGACCCAGTACTTC
>NA|TRBJ1-3|TRBD1|15|TRBV7-8
CASSPRTGAKDTIYF
TGTGCCAGCAGCCCCCGGACAGGGGCGAAGGACACCATATATTTT
>NA|TRBJ1-2|NA|13|TRBV7-6
CASSLREDYGYTF
TGTGCCAGCAGCTTACGAGAGGACTATGGCTACACCTTC
>NA|TRBJ2-1|TRBD1|16|TRBV7-9
CASRPRDSSTYNEQFF
TGTGCCAGCAGACCACGGGACAGCTCTACCTACAATGAGCAGTTCTTC
>NA|TRBJ2-7|NA|12|TRBV5-1
CASRGTTYEQYF
TGCGCCAGCCGCGGGACAACTTACGAGCAGTACTTC
>NA|TRBJ2-1|NA|14|TRBV9
CASSEYSSYNEQFF
TGTGCCAGCAGCGAATACAGCTCCTACAATGAGCAGTTCTTC
>NA|TRBJ1-2|NA|15|TRBV9
CASSPGTFTNYGYTF
TGTGCCAGCAGCCCCGGGACATTCACCAACTATGGCTACACCTTC
>NA|TRBJ2-7|NA|12|TRBV7-8
CASSSPYNEQYF
TGTGCCAGCAGCTCCCCATACAACGAGCAGTACTTC
>once|TRBJ2-7|TRBD2|16|TRBV28
CASSFTLAGGNYEQYF
TGTGCCAGCAGTTTTACCCTAGCGGGAGGAAATTACGAGCAGTACTTC
>NA|TRBJ2-7|TRBD2|17|TRBV5-1
CASSFTSAGGDSYEQYF
TGCGCCAGCAGCTTTACCTCAGCGGGAGGGGACTCCTACGAGCAGTACTTC
>NA|TRBJ2-1|NA|12|TRBV11-1
CASSLGGHEQFF
TGTGCCAGCAGCTTGGGAGGCCATGAGCAGTTCTTC
>NA|TRBJ2-2|NA|15|TRBV5-8
CASSPGLLNTGELFF
TGTGCCAGCAGCCCGGGACTCTTAAACACCGGGGAGCTGTTTTTT
>NA|TRBJ1-1|NA|12|TRBV28
CASSPLATEAFF
TGTGCCAGCAGTCCGTTGGCCACTGAAGCTTTCTTT
>NA|TRBJ1-2|NA|13|TRBV27
CASSFTTDSGYTF
TGTGCCAGCAGTTTCACGACAGACTCGGGCTACACCTTC
>NA|TRBJ2-6|NA|15|TRBV7-9
CASSLSPSGANVLTF
TGTGCCAGCAGCTTGAGTCCCTCTGGGGCCAACGTCCTGACTTTC
>few|TRBJ1-6|NA|12|TRBV6-5
CASSFVGSPLHF
TGTGCCAGCAGTTTCGTAGGTTCACCCCTCCACTTT
>NA|TRBJ2-3|NA|15|TRBV9
CASSVAAGGTDTQYF
TGTGCCAGCAGCGTAGCGGCAGGGGGCACAGATACGCAGTATTTT
>NA|TRBJ1-4|TRBD1|15|TRBV27
CASSRDRGLGEKLFF
TGTGCCAGCAGCCGGGACAGGGGGTTAGGTGAAAAACTGTTTTTT
>NA|TRBJ2-1|NA|12|TRBV5-6
CASSSQGGEQFF
TGTGCCAGCAGTTCTCAGGGGGGTGAGCAGTTCTTC
>once|TRBJ1-1|NA|14|TRBV5-1
CASSLGGQYTEAFF
TGCGCCAGCAGCTTGGGTGGACAGTACACTGAAGCTTTCTTT
>NA|TRBJ2-7|TRBD1|15|TRBV11-3
CASSLEGTGNYEQYF
TGTGCCAGCAGCTTAGAGGGGACAGGGAACTACGAGCAGTACTTC
>once|TRBJ2-3|TRBD2|19|TRBV7-9
CASSGTSGGLEASTDTQYF
TGTGCCAGCAGCGGGACTAGCGGGGGGCTAGAAGCTAGCACAGATACGCAGTATTTT
>NA|TRBJ2-7|NA|15|TRBV5-1
CASSPTPDRTYEQYF
TGCGCCAGCAGCCCCACCCCGGACAGAACCTACGAGCAGTACTTC